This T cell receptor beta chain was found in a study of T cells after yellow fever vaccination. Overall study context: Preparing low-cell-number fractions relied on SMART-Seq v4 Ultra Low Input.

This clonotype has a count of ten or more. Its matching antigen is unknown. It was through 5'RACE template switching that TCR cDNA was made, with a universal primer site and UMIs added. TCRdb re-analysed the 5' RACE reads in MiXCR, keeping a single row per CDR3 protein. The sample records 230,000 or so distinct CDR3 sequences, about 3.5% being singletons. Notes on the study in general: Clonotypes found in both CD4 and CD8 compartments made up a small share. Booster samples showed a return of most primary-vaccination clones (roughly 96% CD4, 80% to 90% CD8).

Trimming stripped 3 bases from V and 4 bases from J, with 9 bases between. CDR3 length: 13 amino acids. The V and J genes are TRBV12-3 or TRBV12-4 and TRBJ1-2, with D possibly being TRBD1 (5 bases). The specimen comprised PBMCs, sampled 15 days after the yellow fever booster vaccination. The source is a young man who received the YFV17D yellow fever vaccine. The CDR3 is CASSFQGVYGYTF. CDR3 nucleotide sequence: TGTGCCAGCAGTTTTCAGGGAGTCTATGGCTACACCTTC.